This passage covers 7 T cell receptor beta chains from one sample sequenced in a study of CD8 T cells in Susac syndrome. The RNA input was about 0.5 to 1 ug, and it was reverse transcribed with random hexamers. In TCRdb, the immunoSEQ multiplex PCR reads were re-called with MiXCR into one record per CDR3 protein. The profile shows more than 120,000 distinct CDR3 sequences, around 94% of them singletons. The sequenced sample was CD4+ T cells from PBMCs. The receptors come from a human donor in good health.

The chain uses TRBV10-3 and TRBJ1-3, with D tentatively TRBD1 (5 bases). The V gene lost 7 bases and the J gene lost 0 bases, with 16 bases spanning the gap. Per germline, CDR1 ENHRY and CDR2 SYGVKD. CDR3 length: 16 amino acids. CDR3 in DNA: TGTGCCATCAAGGAGGGGACGGGGTCCTCTGGAAACACCATATATTTT. Translating gives CAIKEGTGSSGNTIYF.

This chain connects TRBV4-1 to TRBJ2-4; the D gene is possibly TRBD1 (6 bases). The CDR3 contains 15 residues. Trimming shortened V by 2 bases and J by 2 bases, and 10 bases separated the two germline ends. The germline V gene has CDR1 MGHRA and CDR2 YSYEKL. The CDR3 sequence: CASSQQTGPKNIQYF. The CDR3 coding sequence is TGCGCCAGCAGCCAACAGACAGGTCCCAAAAACATTCAGTACTTC.

V is TRBV29-1 and J is TRBJ2-7, with 7 bases that match TRBD2. CDR3 length: 13 residues. Losses at the gene ends were 1 base for V and 2 bases for J; bases not matched to a gene: 2. Germline CDR1 reads SQVTM; CDR2 reads ANQGSEA. The CDR3 DNA reads TGCAGCGTTGAAGGCGCGGGAGCCTACGAGCAGTACTTC. Its translation is CSVEGAGAYEQYF.

The V gene is TRBV12-3 or TRBV12-4, the J gene TRBJ2-1; TRBD2 matches at 7 bases. This CDR3 spans 16 amino acids. The V segment lost 5 bases and the J segment 4 bases; nucleotides outside the gene matches: 11. The CDR3 reads CASSRGSGGVYNEQFF. The DNA of the CDR3 is TGTGCCAGCAGTCGGGGGTCGGGAGGCGTTTACAATGAGCAGTTCTTC.

The chain is built from TRBV12-5 and TRBJ2-3, with 8 bases identical to TRBD2. V gave up 6 bases and J gave up 4 bases; unmatched junction bases: 9. Germline CDR1 LGHNT, CDR2 FRNRAP. This CDR3 is 15 amino acids long. The CDR3 region has the DNA TGTGCTAGTGGACAGACGGGACTAGTCCCAGATACGCAGTATTTT. Its translation is CASGQTGLVPDTQYF.

The chain has TRBV7-9 and TRBJ2-3; D call uncertain. Between the trimmed V and J ends, which lost 5 bases and 4 bases, there was a span of 7 bases. Germline CDR1 reads SEHNR; CDR2 reads FQNEAQ (reference sequence). The CDR3 has 12 amino acids. CDR3 in amino acids: CASSSKADTQYF. The CDR3 region has the DNA TGTGCCAGCAGCAGTAAGGCAGATACGCAGTATTTT.

CDR3 DNA: TGTGCCTCGAAGGCCGGGAGCCCCTACAATGAGCAGTTCTTC. Translation: CASKAGSPYNEQFF. The J gene is TRBJ2-1, the V gene TRBV12-3 or TRBV12-4; possible D gene TRBD2, 6 bases. CDR3 size: 14 residues. V was trimmed by 11 bases and J by 2 bases, leaving 16 bases between them.